This T cell receptor beta chain appears in the sequencing data of a study of shared clonotypes between healthy human individuals. Study results and caveats: When compared with the clonotypes that were shared by all four sorted-subset donors, the non-shared clonotypes turned out to have lower generation probabilities.

The V gene's germline CDR1 is SGHRS and CDR2 YFSETQ. There are 14 residues in the CDR3. Trimming shortened V by 5 bases and J by 0 bases, and 8 bases separated the two germline ends. Worth noting for this clone: Its antigen is not identified.

Repertoires were generated with immunoSEQ multiplex PCR, while TCRdb's copy carries only in-frame clones and drops some. The table records 2 million to 2.5 million clones, 85% to 95% of them present only once. The J gene is TRBJ2-2, the V gene TRBV5-1, with D unresolved. This clonotype originated in a young man in good health. Some clones in this sample may be carry-over from other donors' samples. The sequenced material came from naive CD4+ T cells from PBMCs. Sample subset: CD45RA+ positively selected. For the CDR3, the DNA is TGCGCCAGCAGTGACGGAACGAACACCGGGGAGCTGTTTTTT. Its translation: CASSDGTNTGELFF.